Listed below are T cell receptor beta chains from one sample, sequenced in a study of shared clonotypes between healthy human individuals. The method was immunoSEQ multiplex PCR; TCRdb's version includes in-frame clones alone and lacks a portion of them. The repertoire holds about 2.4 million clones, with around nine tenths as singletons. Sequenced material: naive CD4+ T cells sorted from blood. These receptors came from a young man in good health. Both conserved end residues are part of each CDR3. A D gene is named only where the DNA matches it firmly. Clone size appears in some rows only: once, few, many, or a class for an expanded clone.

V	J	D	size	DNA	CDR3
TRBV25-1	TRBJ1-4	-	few	TGTGCCAGCAGTGACCCGGGTTTAAACGAAAAACTGTTTTTT	CASSDPGLNEKLFF
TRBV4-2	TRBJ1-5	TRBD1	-	TGTGCCAGCAGCCAAGCGGGACAGAGCAATCAGCCCCAGCATTTT	CASSQAGQSNQPQHF
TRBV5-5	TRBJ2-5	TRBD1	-	TGTGCCAGCAGCGAGGGACAGGCCCAAGAGACCCAGTACTTC	CASSEGQAQETQYF
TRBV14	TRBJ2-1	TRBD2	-	TGTGCCAGCAGCCAGGGACTAGCGGGGTACAATGAGCAGTTCTTC	CASSQGLAGYNEQFF
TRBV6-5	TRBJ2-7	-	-	TGTGCCAGCAGTTCTCTCTACGAGCAGTACTTC	CASSSLYEQYF
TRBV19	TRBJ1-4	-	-	TGTGCCAGTAGTATTGTCAGGGATGCTAATGAAAAACTGTTTTTT	CASSIVRDANEKLFF
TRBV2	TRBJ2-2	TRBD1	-	TGTGCCAGCATTGGGCAGGGGGCCTCGGAGCTGTTTTTT	CASIGQGASELFF
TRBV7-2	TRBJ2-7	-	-	TGTGCCAGCAGCCCCTGGCCGGGTATCTACGAGCAGTACTTC	CASSPWPGIYEQYF
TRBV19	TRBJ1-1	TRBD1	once	TGTGCCAGTAGCCGACAGGGATGGAACACTGAAGCTTTCTTT	CASSRQGWNTEAFF
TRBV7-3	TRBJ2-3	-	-	TGTGCCAGCAGCGACCGACCATCCACAGATACGCAGTATTTT	CASSDRPSTDTQYF
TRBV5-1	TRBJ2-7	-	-	TGCGCCAGCAGCTCGTCCCGTTACTTC	CASSSSRYF
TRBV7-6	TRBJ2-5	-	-	TGTGCCAGCAGCTTAGATCCGGAGACCCAGTACTTC	CASSLDPETQYF
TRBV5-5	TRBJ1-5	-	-	TGTGCCAGCAGCGGGACGGTAATGACAGAGGCTAGCAATCAGCCCCAGCATTTT	CASSGTVMTEASNQPQHF
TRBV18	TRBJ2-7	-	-	TGTGCCAGCTCAGACTCCGGGGGAACCTACGAGCAGTACTTC	CASSDSGGTYEQYF
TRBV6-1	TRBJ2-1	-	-	TGTGCCAGCAGTGATAAGCGCCCGTACAATGAGCAGTTCTTC	CASSDKRPYNEQFF